The T cell receptor (beta chain) described here comes from a study of identifying expanded T cells in peripheral blood. Collection occurred without any documented infections or immune events in donors. Measured with immunoSEQ multiplex PCR; TCRdb has only the in-frame clones, and not every one. The sample carries under 130,000 clones, roughly 89% recorded once. The germline CDR1 and CDR2 sequences are SGHVS and FNYEAQ. CDR3 length equals 14 residues. The V gene lost 1 base and the J gene lost 8 bases, with 12 bases spanning the gap. Sequencing input: blood. This receptor was taken from a person between 18 and 75 years old in good health. The chain has TRBV7-6 and TRBJ1-3; tentatively, D is TRBD1 (5 bases). As DNA, the CDR3 is TGTGCCAGCAGCTTAGTCCGGGGCCAGGACACCATATATTTT. Its translation: CASSLVRGQDTIYF.